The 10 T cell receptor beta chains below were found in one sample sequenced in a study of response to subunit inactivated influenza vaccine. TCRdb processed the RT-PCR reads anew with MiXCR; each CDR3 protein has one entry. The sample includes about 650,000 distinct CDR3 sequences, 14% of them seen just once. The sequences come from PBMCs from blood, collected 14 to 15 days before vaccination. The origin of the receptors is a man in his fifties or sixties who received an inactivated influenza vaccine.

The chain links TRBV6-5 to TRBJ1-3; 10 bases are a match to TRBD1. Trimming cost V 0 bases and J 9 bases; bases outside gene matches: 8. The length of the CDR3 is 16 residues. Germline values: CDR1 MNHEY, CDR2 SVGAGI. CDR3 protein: CASSYSTGGLGGTIYF. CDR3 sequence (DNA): TGTGCCAGCAGTTACTCGACAGGGGGCTTGGGGGGCACCATATATTTT.

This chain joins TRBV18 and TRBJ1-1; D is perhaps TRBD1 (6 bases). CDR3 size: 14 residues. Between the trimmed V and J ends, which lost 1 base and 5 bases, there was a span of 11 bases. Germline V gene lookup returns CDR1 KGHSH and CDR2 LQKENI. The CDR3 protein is CASSPLGAQTEAFF. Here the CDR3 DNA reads TGTGCCAGCTCACCACTGGGGGCGCAGACTGAAGCTTTCTTT.

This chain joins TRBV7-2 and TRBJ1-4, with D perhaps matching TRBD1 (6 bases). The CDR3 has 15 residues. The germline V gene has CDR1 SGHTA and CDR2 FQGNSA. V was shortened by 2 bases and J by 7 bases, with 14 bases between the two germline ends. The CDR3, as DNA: TGTGCCAGCAGCTTACCGACAGGATGGTCTGAAAAACTGTTTTTT. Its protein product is CASSLPTGWSEKLFF.

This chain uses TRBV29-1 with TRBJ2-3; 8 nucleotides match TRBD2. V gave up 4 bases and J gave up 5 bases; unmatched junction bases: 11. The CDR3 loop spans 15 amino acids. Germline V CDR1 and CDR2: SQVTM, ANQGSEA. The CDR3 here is CSVVGLAATGDTQYF. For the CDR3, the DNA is TGCAGCGTTGTCGGACTAGCAGCAACTGGAGATACGCAGTATTTT.

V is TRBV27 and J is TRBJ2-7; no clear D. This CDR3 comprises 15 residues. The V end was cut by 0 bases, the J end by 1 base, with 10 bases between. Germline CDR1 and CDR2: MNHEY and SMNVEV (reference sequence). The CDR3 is CASSLSVFRSYEQYF. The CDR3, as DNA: TGTGCCAGCAGTTTATCGGTCTTCAGATCCTACGAGCAGTACTTC.

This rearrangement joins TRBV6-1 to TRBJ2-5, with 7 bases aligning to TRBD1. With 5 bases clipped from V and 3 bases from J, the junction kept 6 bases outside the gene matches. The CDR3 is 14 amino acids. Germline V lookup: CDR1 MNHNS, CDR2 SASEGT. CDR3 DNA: TGTGCCAGCAGTCCCCTCGGGACAGAAGAGACCCAGTACTTC. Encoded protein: CASSPLGTEETQYF.

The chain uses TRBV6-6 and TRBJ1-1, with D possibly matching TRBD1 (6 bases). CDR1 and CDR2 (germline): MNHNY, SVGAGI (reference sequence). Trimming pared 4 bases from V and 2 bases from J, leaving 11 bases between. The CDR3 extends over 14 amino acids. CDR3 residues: CASSFDRSNTEAFF. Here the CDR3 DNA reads TGTGCCAGCAGTTTCGACAGGTCAAACACTGAAGCTTTCTTT.

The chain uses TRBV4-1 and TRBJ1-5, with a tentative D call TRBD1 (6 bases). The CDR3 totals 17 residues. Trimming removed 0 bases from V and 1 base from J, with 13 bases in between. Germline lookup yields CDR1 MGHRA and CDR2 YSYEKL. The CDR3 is CASSQDSWGQSNQPQHF. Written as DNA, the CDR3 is TGCGCCAGCAGCCAAGATAGTTGGGGACAAAGCAATCAGCCCCAGCATTTT.

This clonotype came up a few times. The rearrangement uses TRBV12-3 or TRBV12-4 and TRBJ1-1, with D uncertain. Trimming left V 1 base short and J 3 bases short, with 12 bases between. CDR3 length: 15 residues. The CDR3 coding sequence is TGTGCCAGCAGTTTAGAGGTATGGAGCGACACTGAAGCTTTCTTT. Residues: CASSLEVWSDTEAFF.

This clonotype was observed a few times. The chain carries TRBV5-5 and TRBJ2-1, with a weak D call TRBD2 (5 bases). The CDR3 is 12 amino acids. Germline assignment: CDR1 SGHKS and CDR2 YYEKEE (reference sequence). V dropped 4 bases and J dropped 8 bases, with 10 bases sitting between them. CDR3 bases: TGTGCCAGCAGCCGGGGTGAATATGAGCAGTTCTTC. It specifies CASSRGEYEQFF.